The sequence of this T cell receptor (beta chain) was determined in a study of shared clonotypes between healthy human individuals. A single count supports this clone. V dropped 7 bases and J dropped 4 bases, with 10 bases sitting between them. This CDR3 is 13 amino acids long. Germline V gene sequence: CDR1 MNHNS, CDR2 SASEGT. The protocol was immunoSEQ multiplex PCR, while the TCRdb copy is restricted to in-frame clones and leaves out a portion. Among 2,500,000 or so clones listed, approximately 90% were seen once. Sequencing was carried out using naive CD4+ T cells sorted from blood. Subset specified: CD45RA+ positively selected. The chain combines TRBV6-1 with TRBJ1-4; D not resolved. The receptor's source is a man in his late teens or twenties in good health. The CDR3 DNA reads as TGTGCCAGCACCCGGGATAGTAATGAAAAACTGTTTTTT. The encoded protein is CASTRDSNEKLFF.